This is a list of T cell receptor beta chains from one sample in a study of blood T cells in healthy people across ages. TCRdb itself ran the 5' RACE reads through MiXCR, one entry per CDR3 protein. The sample lists hundreds of thousands of distinct CDR3 sequences; roughly 60% were seen once. Sequencing input: blood. These receptors were collected from a man aged 30 to 45 in good health. CDR3s include the opening cysteine and the closing phenylalanine or tryptophan. The order of the fields is clone size, D gene, J gene, V gene, CDR3 DNA, CDR3 protein. The D gene is left open where the match is weak. Some rows have no size entry. The others give once, few or many, or a class for an expanded clone.

few	TRBD2	TRBJ2-7	TRBV3-1	TGTGCCAGCAGACAAGCCTCGAGCGGGACCTACGAGCAGTACTTC	CASRQASSGTYEQYF
-	-	TRBJ2-3	TRBV5-1	TGCGCCAGCAGCTCGACTGGGACAGATACGCAGTATTTT	CASSSTGTDTQYF
once	-	TRBJ2-3	TRBV6-2/TRBV6-3	TGTGCCAGCAGTTACTCGATTGGGGGAGCGGCGGATACGCAGTATTTT	CASSYSIGGAADTQYF
-	TRBD1	TRBJ2-7	TRBV20-1	TGCAGTGCCGACAGGACAGGGGGCTACGAGCAGTACTTC	CSADRTGGYEQYF
few	-	TRBJ2-1	TRBV4-1	TGCGCCAGCAGCCAGGCCGAGCTAGGGTCAGATGAGCAGTTCTTC	CASSQAELGSDEQFF
few	-	TRBJ2-5	TRBV7-2	TGTGCCAGCAGCTACCGGACCGCGCCGGGGACCCAGTACTTC	CASSYRTAPGTQYF
-	-	TRBJ1-2	TRBV28	TGTGCCAGCAGTTTATACCGGGGCTGGAATGGCTACACCTTC	CASSLYRGWNGYTF
-	TRBD2	TRBJ2-1	TRBV20-1	TGCAGTGCTAGAGATCTCAGCGGGAGGGCGTGGAATGAGCAGTTCTTC	CSARDLSGRAWNEQFF
few	-	TRBJ2-7	TRBV11-1	TGTGCCAGCAGCTTAACCAGCGCCTACGAGCAGTACTTC	CASSLTSAYEQYF
-	TRBD2	TRBJ2-7	TRBV4-3	TGCGCCAGCAGCCAAGATCAGCGGGGGCTCTACGAGCAGTACTTC	CASSQDQRGLYEQYF
few	TRBD1	TRBJ2-7	TRBV4-3	TGCGCCAGCAGCGGACACCGGGACAGTACCTTCGAGCAGTACTTC	CASSGHRDSTFEQYF
-	-	TRBJ2-3	TRBV4-2	TGTGCCAGCAGCCAAGTGATCTCGGCGGACTCCAGCACAGATACGCAGTATTTT	CASSQVISADSSTDTQYF
-	-	TRBJ2-5	TRBV11-3	TGTGCCAGCAGCTTATACGGAGACCCGGGCGAGCGGTACTTC	CASSLYGDPGERYF
few	TRBD1	TRBJ1-2	TRBV2	TGTGCCAGCAGTGCTACCGGGACAGGGCGGGATGGCTACACCTTC	CASSATGTGRDGYTF
few	-	TRBJ2-5	TRBV27	TGTGCCAGCAGTTTGCTCGGAACCCAGTACTTC	CASSLLGTQYF
-	-	TRBJ2-7	TRBV6-2/TRBV6-3	TGTGCCAGCAGTTACGACGGGAGTGGCTACGAGCAGTACTTC	CASSYDGSGYEQYF
few	-	TRBJ2-1	TRBV29-1	TGCAGCGTTGGCAGGGCCAATGAGCAGTTCTTC	CSVGRANEQFF
-	TRBD1	TRBJ2-7	TRBV18	TGTGCCAGCTCCTCACCATGGGAGGACAGGGACTACGAGCAGTACTTC	CASSSPWEDRDYEQYF
-	TRBD1	TRBJ2-5	TRBV6-6	TGTGCCAGCAGTTACTCGAGGACAGGCGGAGAGACCCAGTACTTC	CASSYSRTGGETQYF
-	TRBD2	TRBJ2-7	TRBV7-6	TGTGCCAGCAGCTCGATAGCGGGGGGGCTCTACGAGCAGTACTTC	CASSSIAGGLYEQYF
few	TRBD2	TRBJ2-1	TRBV20-1	TGCAGTGCCGACCCCGGGACTAGCGGAAAATACAATGAGCAGTTCTTC	CSADPGTSGKYNEQFF
-	TRBD2	TRBJ2-3	TRBV13	TGTGCCAGCAGCTCGACTAGCGGGAGGGTGGGAGATACGCAGTATTTT	CASSSTSGRVGDTQYF
-	-	TRBJ2-7	TRBV4-2	TGTGCCAGCAGCCAAGGGGAGGAGGCCCTGGGGGCCTACGAGCAGTACTTC	CASSQGEEALGAYEQYF
-	-	TRBJ2-5	TRBV20-1	TGCAGTGCGACCTCTTTGGCACGAGAGACCCAGTACTTC	CSATSLARETQYF
few	-	TRBJ2-7	TRBV20-1	TGCAGTGCTCTTCCCCGGGACCACTCCTACGAGCAGTACTTC	CSALPRDHSYEQYF
few	-	TRBJ2-7	TRBV10-3	TGTGCCATCAGTAGCGGCGACCCCAAAGCCTACGAGCAGTACTTC	CAISSGDPKAYEQYF
-	TRBD1	TRBJ1-6	TRBV4-2	TGTGCCAGCAGACCGGGACAGGGAGTACCCCTCCACTTT	CASRPGQGVPLHF
few	-	TRBJ2-5	TRBV3-1	TGTGCCAGCAGCCAAGATCCTCGGGCGGCCGAGACCCAGTACTTC	CASSQDPRAAETQYF
-	TRBD1	TRBJ1-1	TRBV28	TGTGCCAGCGTGCAGGGGGCGAAATTAGGAGCTTTCTTT	CASVQGAKLGAFF
-	-	TRBJ1-2	TRBV6-5	TGTGCCAGCAGTGAAAGGACTGGAAACTATGGCTACACCTTC	CASSERTGNYGYTF
-	-	TRBJ2-3	TRBV12-3/TRBV12-4	TGTGCCATCTCCGGAGGGGGGGCGCTTGCAGATACGCAGTATTTT	CAISGGGALADTQYF
-	TRBD1	TRBJ2-7	TRBV12-3/TRBV12-4	TGTGCCAGCAGTCTATCCGGGACAGAATCCTACGAGCAGTACTTC	CASSLSGTESYEQYF
-	-	TRBJ1-5	TRBV20-1	TGCAGTGCTAGAGCGCAGAACCAGGGAGTTATGCCCCAGCATTTT	CSARAQNQGVMPQHF
few	-	TRBJ1-2	TRBV7-9	TGTGCCAGCAGCCATATAGTAGGGGAGCGAGGAGAGGGCTACACCTTC	CASSHIVGERGEGYTF
few	-	TRBJ2-3	TRBV29-1	TGCAGCGTTGTGCTAGGACCAGATACGCAGTATTTT	CSVVLGPDTQYF
-	-	TRBJ1-4	TRBV28	TGTGCCAGCAGCCACGCAACCGCGGGGGGCGGTCTGTTTTTT	CASSHATAGGGLFF